This passage covers 26 T cell receptor beta chains from one sample sequenced in a study of T-cell memory formation after mild COVID-19. TCRdb analysed the 5' RACE reads with MiXCR anew, one entry per CDR3 protein. The table shows more than 150,000 distinct CDR3 sequences, with 18% occurring only once. Input material: PBMCs or a T cell subset sorted from them (not recorded which). The source of these receptors is a man aged 18 to 30 who had mild COVID-19 (a few samples of this study predate the infection). Cell type and time point are not known.

The chain has TRBV5-1 and TRBJ2-5, with D possibly TRBD2 on 7 matching bases. Germline V gene lookup returns CDR1 SGHRS and CDR2 YFSETQ. V was clipped by 1 base and J by 4 bases, with 14 bases between them. This CDR3 is 15 amino acids long. The CDR3 here is CASSLSWGGGETQYF. The DNA of the CDR3 is TGCGCCAGCAGCTTGTCTTGGGGGGGCGGAGAGACCCAGTACTTC.

The V gene is TRBV5-1, the J gene TRBJ2-3; 9 bases fit TRBD1. The CDR3 has 14 residues. Germline V gives CDR1 SGHRS, CDR2 YFSETQ. V was pared by 0 bases and J by 5 bases, with 1 base of the junction left unmatched. The CDR3 DNA reads TGCGCCAGCAGCTTGGCGGACAGGGGAGATACGCAGTATTTT. This gives the protein CASSLADRGDTQYF.

V gene TRBV10-2 combines with J gene TRBJ1-3; D uncertain. The CDR3 is 15 residues long. The germline V gene has CDR1 WSHSY and CDR2 SAAADI. V lost 4 bases, J lost 0 bases, and 10 bases lay in between. For the CDR3, the DNA is TGCGCCAGCAGTGCCGGTCGGATCTCTGGAAACACCATATATTTT. Protein product: CASSAGRISGNTIYF.

This chain joins TRBV5-1 and TRBJ1-2; 7 bases are a match to TRBD1. This CDR3 has 14 amino acids. Germline trimming cut 0 bases from V and 4 bases from J; bases unmatched to any gene: 3. Per the germline V gene, CDR1 is SGHRS and CDR2 is YFSETQ. CDR3 region: CASSLGGGSYGYTF. The DNA for the CDR3 is TGCGCCAGCAGCTTGGGAGGGGGCAGCTATGGCTACACCTTC. The whole variable domain, remainder taken from reference TRBV5-1 and TRBJ1-2, is KAGVTQTPRYLIKTRGQQVTLSCSPISGHRSVSWYQQTPGQGLQFLFEYFSETQRNKGNFPGRFSGRQFSNSRSEMNVSTLELGDSALYLCASSLGGGSYGYTFGSGTRLTVV.

This clonotype has just a few counts. V gene TRBV12-3 or TRBV12-4 combines with J gene TRBJ1-5, with 11 bases lining up with TRBD1. The CDR3 is made up of 14 amino acids. Trimming cost V 7 bases and J 7 bases; bases outside gene matches: 6. The CDR3 nucleotides read TGTGCCAGCACGGGACAGGGGGTGGAACAGCCCCAGCATTTT. The encoded protein is CASTGQGVEQPQHF.

This clonotype was picked up a small number of times. This sequence joins TRBV20-1 and TRBJ2-5, with a tentative D call TRBD2 (5 bases). V was trimmed by 3 bases and J by 0 bases, leaving 8 bases between them. This CDR3 has 13 residues. Germline lookup yields CDR1 DFQATT and CDR2 SNEGSKA (reference sequence). The DNA of the CDR3 is TGCAGTGCTAGGGCCGGGAACCAAGAGACCCAGTACTTC. Its translation is CSARAGNQETQYF.

The chain recombines TRBV7-3 with TRBJ2-2, with 7 bases aligning to TRBD2. V lost 1 base, J lost 6 bases, and 14 bases stayed unmatched. From germline, CDR1 is SGHTA and CDR2 FQGTGA. CDR3 length: 18 residues. The CDR3 DNA is TGTGCCAGCAGCTTAAGGCGCTGGCTAGCGGTTGAGGCCGGGGAGCTGTTTTTT. This sequence encodes CASSLRRWLAVEAGELFF.

This clonotype was seen once. Here the CDR3 reads CASSFWPHATNEKLFF. For the CDR3, the DNA is TGCGCCAGCAGCTTTTGGCCGCACGCAACTAATGAAAAACTGTTTTTT. The chain employs TRBV5-1 and TRBJ1-4; no clear D gene. The CDR3 consists of 16 residues. Between the trimmed V and J ends, which lost 2 bases and 0 bases, there was a span of 11 bases. Germline V gives CDR1 SGHRS, CDR2 YFSETQ.

This clonotype was counted between two and nine times. V gene TRBV20-1 combines with J gene TRBJ2-3, with D uncertain. The CDR3 covers 13 residues. Trimming left V 2 bases short and J 2 bases short, with 8 bases between. From germline, CDR1 is DFQATT and CDR2 SNEGSKA (reference sequence). CDR3 region: CSARRALTDTQYF. The CDR3 region has the DNA TGCAGTGCTAGAAGGGCCCTCACAGATACGCAGTATTTT.

This chain uses TRBV29-1 with TRBJ1-4; D gene unclear. Trimming removed 4 bases from V and 5 bases from J, with 11 bases in between. The CDR3 is 13 amino acids. Germline lookup yields CDR1 SQVTM and CDR2 ANQGSEA. The CDR3 nucleotides read TGCAGCGTTGGCTGGGGAGGAAATGAAAAACTGTTTTTT. Residues: CSVGWGGNEKLFF.

This clonotype has a handful of counts. V and J are TRBV5-5 and TRBJ2-1, with TRBD1 matching over 9 bases. The CDR3 consists of 14 residues. V dropped 5 bases and J dropped 9; count of bases not matched to a gene: 9. CDR1 SGHKS and CDR2 YYEKEE come from the germline V gene (reference sequence). The CDR3 coding sequence is TGTGCCAGCAGTCTCGACAGGGGGATATCTGAGCAGTTCTTC. This codes for CASSLDRGISEQFF.

This clonotype has more than one count but fewer than ten. The chain is built from TRBV4-2 and TRBJ2-1, with D perhaps matching TRBD1 or TRBD2 (5 bases each). The CDR3 runs to 17 residues. Trimming took off 5 bases at V and 7 bases at J, with 24 bases between the two ends. Germline V CDR1 and CDR2: LGHNA, YNFKEQ. Written as DNA, the CDR3 is TGTGCCAGCAGCAAAGCCCTGCGCCGGGACGGGGAGAATGAGCAGTTCTTC. Translation: CASSKALRRDGENEQFF.

This clonotype has only a few counts. The CDR3 DNA is TGTGCCAGCAGCCAATCGACAGGGGATTCACCCCTCCACTTT. Translated, it gives CASSQSTGDSPLHF. The chain is built from TRBV3-1 and TRBJ1-6; 8 bases match TRBD1. This CDR3 spans 14 amino acids. The germline gives CDR1 LGHDT, CDR2 YNNKEL (reference sequence). V trimming: 2 bases; J trimming: 8 bases; junction bases outside the gene matches: 2.

The genes are TRBV20-1 and TRBJ2-3, with D possibly being TRBD2 (5 bases). V was pared by 7 bases and J by 4 bases, with 15 bases between. In germline, CDR1 is DFQATT, CDR2 SNEGSKA (reference sequence). The CDR3 sequence is 13 residues long. The CDR3 loop reads CSESWAGADTQYF. For the CDR3, the DNA is TGCAGTGAGTCGTGGGCGGGCGCAGATACGCAGTATTTT.

The J gene is TRBJ2-3, the V gene TRBV7-3; 8 positions agree with TRBD2. The junction had 2 bases not matched to a gene; V was cut back by 1 base and J by 2 bases. Germline loops: CDR1 SGHTA, CDR2 FQGTGA. The CDR3 has 15 amino acids. The CDR3 region is CASSLIGGDTDTQYF. The DNA of the CDR3 is TGTGCCAGCAGCTTAATCGGGGGGGACACAGATACGCAGTATTTT.

This clonotype was recorded a few times. The junction does not match germline at one end; this may be a read error. This rearrangement joins TRBV25-1 to TRBJ1-2; perhaps TRBD1 as D (6 bases). The CDR3 runs 16 residues. Germline CDR1 MGHDK, CDR2 SYGVNS. CDR3 in amino acids: CASSESGTGLAYGYAF. CDR3 bases: TGTGCCAGCAGTGAATCGGGCACAGGGCTCGCCTATGGCTACGCCTTC.

This clonotype has a count of ten or more. The chain combines TRBV5-1 with TRBJ2-2; the D gene is possibly TRBD1 (6 bases). Germline CDR1 and CDR2: SGHRS and YFSETQ. Trimming removed 3 bases from V and 6 bases from J, with 12 bases in between. This CDR3 contains 14 residues. CDR3 in amino acids: CASSSPTGSGELFF. The CDR3 region has the DNA TGCGCCAGCAGCTCTCCAACAGGGTCCGGGGAGCTGTTTTTT.

This clonotype was observed a handful of times. V is TRBV12-3 or TRBV12-4 and J is TRBJ1-2, with D unclear. The CDR3 length is 11 residues. V lost 7 bases and J lost 8, with 11 bases in between. DNA of the CDR3: TGTGCCAGCAAAGGGAATTGGGGCTACACCTTC. Protein product: CASKGNWGYTF.

This chain uses TRBV7-9 with TRBJ2-1, with 15 bases matching TRBD2. Trimming cost V 5 bases and J 8 bases; bases outside gene matches: 4. CDR1 and CDR2 from the germline V gene are SEHNR and FQNEAQ (reference sequence). The CDR3 runs 15 residues. CDR3 in amino acids: CASSPGTSGGYEQFF. As DNA, the CDR3 is TGTGCCAGCAGCCCGGGGACTAGCGGGGGGTATGAGCAGTTCTTC.

This clonotype was seen a handful of times. CDR3 sequence (DNA): TGTGCCAGCAGCTTAGGATGGAGGAACACTGAAGCTTTCTTT. Translating gives CASSLGWRNTEAFF. This rearrangement joins TRBV7-4 to TRBJ1-1; D call uncertain. Trimming removed 1 base from V and 1 base from J, with 7 bases in between. Per the germline V gene, CDR1 is SGHVT and CDR2 is SQSDAQ. This CDR3 region has 14 residues.

The gene calls are TRBV20-1 and TRBJ2-7; 11 bases agree with TRBD2. The J segment lost 2 bases and the V segment lost 6 bases, leaving 6 bases of the junction unmatched. This CDR3 is 14 amino acids long. CDR1 and CDR2 (germline): DFQATT, SNEGSKA (reference sequence). CDR3 residues: CSATQTSGAYEQYF. DNA for the CDR3: TGCAGTGCGACCCAGACTAGCGGGGCCTACGAGCAGTACTTC.

J is TRBJ1-6 and V is TRBV7-2; weak D call: TRBD1 (5 bases). The CDR3 is 14 residues long. Germline CDR1 reads SGHTA; CDR2 reads FQGNSA. V lost 3 bases to trimming and J lost 10 bases, with 13 bases between them. For the CDR3, the DNA is TGTGCCAGCAGCTTCCGGGACGGGGCCTCACCCCTCCACTTT. Its translation is CASSFRDGASPLHF.

The chain uses TRBV7-2 and TRBJ2-5; no clear D gene. Germline values: CDR1 SGHTA, CDR2 FQGNSA. Trimming took 5 bases from V and 5 from J, leaving 9 bases between them. The CDR3 length is 12 residues. In DNA, the CDR3 is TGTGCCAGCAGCCAGACCCCGGAGACCCAGTACTTC. Amino acids: CASSQTPETQYF.

V usage is TRBV7-2 and J usage is TRBJ1-1; possible D gene TRBD1, 6 bases. The germline V and J ends were trimmed by 4 bases and 0 bases, with 12 bases remaining between them. From germline, CDR1 is SGHTA and CDR2 FQGNSA. This CDR3 contains 15 residues. The CDR3 sequence is CASSSDSGMNTEAFF. DNA for the CDR3: TGTGCCAGCAGCTCGGACAGCGGGATGAACACTGAAGCTTTCTTT.

This clonotype came up a few times. V gene TRBV20-1 combines with J gene TRBJ1-6; the D gene is possibly TRBD1 (5 bases). Germline CDR1 DFQATT, CDR2 SNEGSKA (reference sequence). V lost 5 bases and J 7 bases, leaving 15 bases between the germline ends. The CDR3 has 14 residues. The CDR3 protein is CSARGTPGNSPLHF. The CDR3 DNA is TGCAGTGCTCGAGGGACCCCCGGGAATTCACCCCTCCACTTT.

This chain uses TRBV5-1 with TRBJ2-1; D is uncertain. The germline gives CDR1 SGHRS, CDR2 YFSETQ. The CDR3 consists of 16 residues. The germline V and J ends were trimmed by 2 bases and 4 bases, with 16 bases remaining between them. CDR3 sequence reads: CASSFLTPGPYNEQFF. CDR3 DNA sequence: TGCGCCAGCAGCTTTTTAACCCCCGGACCATACAATGAGCAGTTCTTC.